The 21 T cell receptor beta chains below all came from one sample that was sequenced in a study of cytomegalovirus exposure and HLA in healthy donors. Libraries were prepared by immunoSEQ multiplex PCR; TCRdb keeps only in-frame clonotypes and omits some of them. This sample carries approximately 210,000 clones, roughly 88% of them seen once, and the ten largest clones take around 3%. The sequenced material came from PBMCs. The receptors stem from a young woman in good health and CMV-seronegative.

The V call is TRBV27, the J call TRBJ2-5; D uncertain. The CDR3 runs 16 residues. V was shortened by 5 bases and J by 3 bases, with 19 bases between the two germline ends. The germline V gene encodes CDR1 MNHEY and CDR2 SMNVEV (reference sequence). The CDR3 protein is CASSPRIYGSEETQYF. The CDR3, as DNA: TGTGCCAGCAGTCCGCGCATTTACGGTTCTGAAGAGACCCAGTACTTC.

This clone has just one count. V usage is TRBV27 and J usage is TRBJ2-3, with D possibly matching TRBD2 (6 bases). The germline gives CDR1 MNHEY, CDR2 SMNVEV (reference sequence). V was cut by 6 bases and J by 6 bases, with 13 bases left in between. This CDR3 comprises 13 residues. The CDR3 nucleotides read TGTGCCAGCAGCCACTCAGGAGGGGATACGCAGTATTTT. Translated, it gives CASSHSGGDTQYF.

This clone was detected only once. This chain uses TRBV5-4 with TRBJ2-7, with 13 bases that match TRBD2. CDR3 size: 16 residues. V gave up 4 bases and J gave up 4 bases; unmatched junction bases: 8. CDR1 and CDR2 (germline): SGHNT, YYREEE (reference sequence). The chain's CDR3 is CASSAGLAGAGYEQYF. The CDR3 coding sequence is TGTGCCAGCAGCGCTGGACTAGCGGGAGCCGGGTACGAGCAGTACTTC.

The chain uses TRBV18 and TRBJ1-1; D is ambiguous. V was pared by 6 bases and J by 4 bases, with 18 bases between. Germline V gene lookup returns CDR1 KGHSH and CDR2 LQKENI. This CDR3 is built from 15 residues. The CDR3 DNA sequence: TGTGCCAGCTCCCCTTCTGAAGGGAGTATCACTGAAGCTTTCTTT. Translating it yields CASSPSEGSITEAFF.

V usage is TRBV27 and J usage is TRBJ2-7; D might be TRBD2 (6 bases). There are 15 residues in the CDR3. The germline V gene encodes CDR1 MNHEY and CDR2 SMNVEV (reference sequence). V lost 4 bases, J lost 3 bases, and 16 bases lay in between. The CDR3 loop is CASSSGLQGVYEQYF. In DNA form, the CDR3 reads TGTGCCAGCAGTTCGGGACTGCAGGGTGTCTACGAGCAGTACTTC.

This clone has a handful of counts. The chain couples TRBV18 to TRBJ1-2; tentatively, D is TRBD1 (5 bases). V lost 1 base and J lost 0, with 15 bases in between. The length of the CDR3 is 17 residues. The germline gives CDR1 KGHSH, CDR2 LQKENI. Here the CDR3 DNA reads TGTGCCAGCTCACCACAATCGACAGTTGAGACTAACTATGGCTACACCTTC. This encodes CASSPQSTVETNYGYTF.

This sequence joins TRBV9 and TRBJ2-3; TRBD1 agrees at 9 bases. The V and J ends lost 0 bases and 4 bases, in that order; junction bases with no gene match: 9. CDR1 and CDR2 (germline): SGDLS, YYNGEE. This CDR3 region has 17 residues. CDR3 in amino acids: CASSVGTGGFSADTQYF. The CDR3 coding sequence is TGTGCCAGCAGCGTAGGAACAGGGGGCTTTAGTGCAGATACGCAGTATTTT. Based on the CDR3 plus reference TRBV9 and TRBJ2-3, the full variable domain is DSGVTQTPKHLITATGQRVTLRCSPRSGDLSVYWYQQSLDQGLQFLIQYYNGEERAKGNILERFSAQQFPDLHSELNLSSLELGDSALYFCASSVGTGGFSADTQYFGPGTRLTVL.

In its sample, this clone was seen once. The chain is built from TRBV19 and TRBJ2-3, with D maybe TRBD2 (6 bases). The CDR3 is made up of 18 amino acids. Germline V gene lookup returns CDR1 LNHDA and CDR2 SQIVND (reference sequence). Trimming left V 4 bases short and J 1 base short, with 21 bases between. CDR3 sequence: CASSTLKLTSLGTDTQYF. The CDR3 DNA sequence: TGTGCCAGTAGTACCCTTAAGCTTACTAGCCTGGGCACAGATACGCAGTATTTT.

This chain uses TRBV28 with TRBJ2-5, with 8 bases fitting TRBD1. Germline trimming cut 7 bases from V and 0 bases from J; bases unmatched to any gene: 10. Germline CDR1 and CDR2: MDHEN and SYDVKM. The CDR3 runs 16 residues. The CDR3 DNA sequence: TGTGCCAGCACATCACCCGACAGGGGAAACCAAGAGACCCAGTACTTC. Translated, it gives CASTSPDRGNQETQYF.

This rearrangement joins TRBV27 to TRBJ2-7; D is perhaps TRBD1 (6 bases). Trimming removed 6 bases at V and 4 bases at J, with 19 bases between. Germline CDR1 reads MNHEY; CDR2 reads SMNVEV (reference sequence). The CDR3 has 15 amino acids. The CDR3 region is CASRGTGTKSYEQYF. The CDR3 coding sequence is TGTGCCAGCAGAGGTACAGGGACGAAATCATACGAGCAGTACTTC.

The genes are TRBV11-2 and TRBJ1-2, with 7 bases matching TRBD1. This CDR3 has 14 residues. V dropped 5 bases and J dropped 4; count of bases not matched to a gene: 7. Germline-derived CDR1 and CDR2 are SGHAT and FQNNGV. CDR3 sequence reads: CASSHRQGSYGYTF. CDR3 sequence (DNA): TGTGCCAGCAGCCACCGACAGGGCTCCTATGGCTACACCTTC.

This sequence joins TRBV30 and TRBJ2-3; TRBD2 matches at 12 bases. CDR3 length equals 17 residues. Germline CDR1 reads GTSNPN; CDR2 reads SVGIG (reference sequence). Trimming removed 4 bases from V and 3 bases from J; junction bases left unmatched: 11. In nucleotides, the CDR3 is TGTGCCTGGACGAAACACAGACTAGCGGGAGCAACAGATACGCAGTATTTT. Translation: CAWTKHRLAGATDTQYF. Full variable domain (rest looked up from reference TRBV30 and TRBJ2-3): SQTIHQWPATLVQPVGSPLSLECTVEGTSNPNLYWYRQAAGRGLQLLFYSVGIGQISSEVPQNLSASRPQDRQFILSSKKLLLSDSGFYLCAWTKHRLAGATDTQYFGPGTRLTVL.

Only one count was recorded for this clone. The rearrangement links TRBV30 to TRBJ2-5; no clear D gene. Germline CDR1 and CDR2: GTSNPN and SVGIG (reference sequence). This CDR3 has 11 residues. The V end was cut by 2 bases, the J end by 5 bases, with 6 bases between. CDR3 DNA sequence: TGTGCCTGGAGTCCGTCCGAGACCCAGTACTTC. Protein product: CAWSPSETQYF.

CDR3 in DNA: TGTGCCAGCAGCCGAGACAGGGACACCGGGGAGCTGTTTTTT. This gives the protein CASSRDRDTGELFF. The V call is TRBV7-3, the J call TRBJ2-2; 7 bases line up with TRBD1. The germline V gene encodes CDR1 SGHTA and CDR2 FQGTGA. This CDR3 spans 14 amino acids. J gave up 3 bases and V 5 bases, and 3 bases lay outside the gene matches.

This chain connects TRBV28 to TRBJ2-7; 8 positions agree with TRBD2. After removal of 5 bases from V and 5 bases from J, the junction contained 5 bases not matched to a gene. CDR1 and CDR2 (germline): MDHEN, SYDVKM. The CDR3 runs to 13 residues. The CDR3 DNA is TGTGCCAGCAGTCAAGGACTAGCTGACGAGCAGTACTTC. It yields the protein CASSQGLADEQYF.

The chain combines TRBV5-1 with TRBJ1-1; D is unclear. This CDR3 is built from 13 residues. Trimming took 0 bases from V and 4 from J, leaving 7 bases between them. Germline loops: CDR1 SGHRS, CDR2 YFSETQ. The CDR3 spells CASSLAVLTEAFF. CDR3 DNA: TGCGCCAGCAGCTTGGCCGTACTCACTGAAGCTTTCTTT.

The chain employs TRBV7-8 and TRBJ2-3; 8 bases line up with TRBD2. The CDR3 is 17 amino acids. Germline loops: CDR1 SGHVS, CDR2 FQNEAQ. With 0 bases clipped from V and 4 bases from J, the junction kept 9 bases outside the gene matches. CDR3 DNA: TGTGCCAGCAGCTTAGCGGGGGTCAGCGGGAGATCAGATACGCAGTATTTT. Translating gives CASSLAGVSGRSDTQYF.

This clone was counted a few times. The chain recombines TRBV5-3 with TRBJ2-7; 8 nucleotides align to TRBD2. TRBV5-3 is placed among ORFs of uncertain function. The CDR3 runs 14 residues. With 3 bases clipped from V and 2 bases from J, the junction kept 4 bases outside the gene matches. DNA of the CDR3: TGTGCCAGAAGCTCCACGGGGGGGGCCTACGAGCAGTACTTC. This encodes CARSSTGGAYEQYF.

The chain combines TRBV5-4 with TRBJ2-7; 8 bases match TRBD1. V dropped 5 bases and J dropped 3; count of bases not matched to a gene: 4. CDR3 length: 13 residues. Germline V gene lookup returns CDR1 SGHNT and CDR2 YYREEE (reference sequence). CDR3 nucleotides: TGTGCCAGCAGTCAGGGGGCGATCTACGAGCAGTACTTC. This translates into CASSQGAIYEQYF.

The sample holds one count of this clone. This chain connects TRBV27 to TRBJ2-7, with D possibly being TRBD1 (6 bases). The CDR3 has 13 amino acids. The ends were cut back, 6 bases at V and 5 bases at J, with 14 bases in the middle. Germline CDR1 MNHEY, CDR2 SMNVEV (reference sequence). The CDR3 spells CASRQGSVHEQYF. For the CDR3, the DNA is TGTGCCAGCAGGCAGGGGAGCGTCCACGAGCAGTACTTC.

J is TRBJ2-7 and V is TRBV5-1; 9 bases agree with TRBD2. V shed 4 bases, J shed 3 bases, and the junction held 11 bases outside the gene matches. The CDR3 has 16 amino acids. Germline CDR1 is SGHRS and CDR2 is YFSETQ. This CDR3 is CASSPENGLANYEQYF. In DNA, the CDR3 is TGCGCCAGCAGCCCGGAAAATGGACTAGCGAACTACGAGCAGTACTTC. The complete variable domain, with remaining parts taken from reference TRBV5-1 and TRBJ2-7, reads KAGVTQTPRYLIKTRGQQVTLSCSPISGHRSVSWYQQTPGQGLQFLFEYFSETQRNKGNFPGRFSGRQFSNSRSEMNVSTLELGDSALYLCASSPENGLANYEQYFGPGTRLTVT.